This T cell receptor (beta chain) stems from a study of blood T cell repertoires in COVID-19. Trimming shortened V by 2 bases and J by 8 bases, and 21 bases separated the two germline ends. Germline values: CDR1 MDHEN, CDR2 SYDVKM. This CDR3 is built from 16 residues. Sequenced by immunoSEQ multiplex PCR; TCRdb stores in-frame clones only, minus some. The profile shows roughly 240,000 clones, about 89% of them singletons. The genes are TRBV28 and TRBJ1-2, with a tentative D call TRBD1 (6 bases). Sequencing used peripheral blood. The sequence came from a woman aged 60 to 75 who had recovered from COVID-19. The CDR3, as DNA: TGTGCCAGCAGTTTACCTTCAATACAGGGATTTCAGGGCTACACCTTC. Translated, it gives CASSLPSIQGFQGYTF.